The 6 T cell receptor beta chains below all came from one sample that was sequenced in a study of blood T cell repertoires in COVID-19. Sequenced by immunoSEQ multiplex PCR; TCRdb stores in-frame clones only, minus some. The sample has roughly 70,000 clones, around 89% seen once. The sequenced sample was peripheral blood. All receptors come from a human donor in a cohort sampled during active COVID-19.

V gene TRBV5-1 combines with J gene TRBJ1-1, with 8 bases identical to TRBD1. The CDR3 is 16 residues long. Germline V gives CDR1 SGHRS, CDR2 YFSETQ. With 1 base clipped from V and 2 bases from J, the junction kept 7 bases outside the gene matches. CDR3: CASSLRPGQANTEAFF. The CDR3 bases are TGCGCCAGCAGCTTGAGACCGGGACAGGCAAACACTGAAGCTTTCTTT.

CDR3 nucleotide sequence: TGCGCCAGCAGCTTGGGACTAGCGATCTACAATGAGCAGTTCTTC. Translation: CASSLGLAIYNEQFF. The V and J genes are TRBV5-1 and TRBJ2-1; 8 bases align to TRBD2. CDR1 is SGHRS, CDR2 YFSETQ, per germline. The J segment lost 3 bases and the V segment lost 0 bases, leaving 2 bases of the junction unmatched. CDR3 size: 15 residues.

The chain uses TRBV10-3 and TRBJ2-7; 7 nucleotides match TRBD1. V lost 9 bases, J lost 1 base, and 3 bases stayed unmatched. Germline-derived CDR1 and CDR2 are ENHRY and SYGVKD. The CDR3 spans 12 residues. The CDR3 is CAIGQASYEQYF. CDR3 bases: TGTGCCATTGGACAGGCATCCTACGAGCAGTACTTC.

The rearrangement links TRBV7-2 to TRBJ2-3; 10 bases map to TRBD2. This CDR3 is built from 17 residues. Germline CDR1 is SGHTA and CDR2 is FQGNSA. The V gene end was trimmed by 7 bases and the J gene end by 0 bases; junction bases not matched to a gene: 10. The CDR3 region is CASTSRTSGTSTDTQYF. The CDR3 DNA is TGTGCCAGCACCTCCCGGACTAGCGGCACTAGCACAGATACGCAGTATTTT.

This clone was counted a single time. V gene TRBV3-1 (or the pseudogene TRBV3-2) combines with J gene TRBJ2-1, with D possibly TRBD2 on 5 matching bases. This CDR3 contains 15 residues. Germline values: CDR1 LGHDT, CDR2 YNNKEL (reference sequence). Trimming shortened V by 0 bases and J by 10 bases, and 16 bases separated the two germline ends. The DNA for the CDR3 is TGTGCCAGCAGCCAAGATTCCGGGTACCCGGGAGAGCAGTTCTTC. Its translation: CASSQDSGYPGEQFF.

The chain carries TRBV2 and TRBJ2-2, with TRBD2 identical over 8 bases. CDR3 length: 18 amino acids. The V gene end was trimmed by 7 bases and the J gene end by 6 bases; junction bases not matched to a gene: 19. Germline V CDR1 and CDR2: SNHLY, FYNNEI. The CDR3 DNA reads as TGTGCCAGCATCCGTCGGGGGGGCGGGAGATTTTGGGCCGGGGAGCTGTTTTTT. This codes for CASIRRGGGRFWAGELFF.